One sample yielded the 20 T cell receptor beta chains listed below, sequenced in a study of blood T cell repertoires in COVID-19. Some clones are missing from TCRdb's copy, which holds only in-frame ones; the method was immunoSEQ multiplex PCR. The table shows approximately 490,000 clones, with roughly 90% occurring only once. The sequenced sample consisted of PBMCs or T cells enriched from blood (not recorded which). These receptors were collected from a young woman who had recovered from COVID-19.

This chain connects TRBV25-1 to TRBJ1-6; tentatively, D is TRBD1 (6 bases). The CDR3 is 16 residues long. V gave up 1 base and J gave up 4 bases, with 11 bases separating them. Germline V gene lookup returns CDR1 MGHDK and CDR2 SYGVNS. The CDR3 region is CASSESEQGYNSPLHF. In DNA form, the CDR3 reads TGTGCCAGCAGTGAATCGGAGCAGGGGTATAATTCACCCCTCCACTTT.

This chain uses TRBV6-6 with TRBJ1-6, with D perhaps matching TRBD1 (6 bases). The CDR3 has 14 amino acids. The V gene's germline CDR1 is MNHNY and CDR2 SVGAGI (reference sequence). With 6 bases removed from V and 9 bases from J, the gap between germline ends came to 15 bases. DNA for the CDR3: TGTGCCAGCAGGTACAGGGAAGAGGGTTCACCCCTCCACTTT. Protein product: CASRYREEGSPLHF.

V gene TRBV5-1 combines with J gene TRBJ2-7, with 8 bases matching TRBD2. Germline CDR1 and CDR2: SGHRS and YFSETQ. Losses at the gene ends were 6 bases for V and 7 bases for J; bases not matched to a gene: 9. CDR3 length equals 13 residues. The CDR3: CASMLEAGEEQYF. CDR3 bases: TGCGCCAGCATGTTGGAAGCGGGGGAGGAGCAGTACTTC.

The chain couples TRBV10-2 to TRBJ1-1, with a possible D match to TRBD1 (5 bases). Trimming took off 2 bases at V and 11 bases at J, with 15 bases between the two ends. Germline V lookup: CDR1 WSHSY, CDR2 SAAADI. The CDR3 is 13 amino acids. The CDR3 region is CASSEARGLDAFF. Here the CDR3 DNA reads TGCGCCAGCAGTGAGGCAAGGGGATTAGACGCTTTCTTT.

The CDR3 spells CSVNFLEQGYTF. As DNA, the CDR3 is TGCAGCGTTAACTTCTTGGAACAGGGCTACACCTTC. The V call is TRBV29-1, the J call TRBJ1-2, with D uncertain. The CDR3 contains 12 residues. The germline V gene encodes CDR1 SQVTM and CDR2 ANQGSEA. Between the trimmed V and J ends, which lost 5 bases and 8 bases, there was a span of 15 bases.

The chain has TRBV6-1 and TRBJ2-7; the D gene is possibly TRBD2 (7 bases). This CDR3 is built from 14 residues. Trimming pared 6 bases from V and 7 bases from J, leaving 19 bases between. The germline gives CDR1 MNHNS, CDR2 SASEGT. DNA for the CDR3: TGTGCCAGCAGCCCCGCGGGGGCCAAAGGGGAGCAGTACTTC. Translating gives CASSPAGAKGEQYF.

In this sample, this clone turned up once. The chain links TRBV2 to TRBJ1-1; D gene ambiguous. The germline V and J ends were trimmed by 3 bases and 1 base, with 6 bases remaining between them. CDR1 SNHLY and CDR2 FYNNEI come from the germline V gene. This CDR3 contains 13 residues. The CDR3 is CASSDTRNTEAFF. The CDR3 coding sequence is TGTGCCAGCAGTGACACCAGGAACACTGAAGCTTTCTTT. Full variable domain (rest looked up from reference TRBV2 and TRBJ1-1): EPEVTQTPSHQVTQMGQEVILRCVPISNHLYFYWYRQILGQKVEFLVSFYNNEISEKSEIFDDQFSVERPDGSNFTLKIRSTKLEDSAMYFCASSDTRNTEAFFGQGTRLTVV.

The chain joins TRBV10-3 to TRBJ1-6; 7 bases agree with TRBD1. Trimming removed 3 bases from V and 10 bases from J; junction bases left unmatched: 9. CDR3 size: 15 residues. Germline loops: CDR1 ENHRY, CDR2 SYGVKD. The CDR3 sequence is CAISDKGADDSPLHF. In nucleotides, the CDR3 is TGTGCCATCAGTGACAAGGGGGCTGATGACTCACCCCTCCACTTT.

The chain combines TRBV30 with TRBJ1-2, with unresolved D. V was shortened by 4 bases and J by 8 bases, with 11 bases between the two germline ends. The CDR3 is made up of 11 amino acids. Germline V gene data show CDR1 as GTSNPN and CDR2 as SVGIG (reference sequence). This CDR3 reads CAWTKVGGYTF. CDR3 DNA sequence: TGTGCCTGGACAAAGGTGGGCGGCTACACCTTC.

J is TRBJ1-1 and V is TRBV28; D call uncertain. CDR3 length equals 15 residues. Germline values: CDR1 MDHEN, CDR2 SYDVKM. V was shortened by 5 bases and J by 5 bases, with 18 bases between the two germline ends. The CDR3 loop reads CASSPLGRGRTEAFF. DNA for the CDR3: TGTGCCAGCAGTCCCCTCGGCCGAGGGAGGACTGAAGCTTTCTTT. Full variable domain (remainder filled in from reference TRBV28 and TRBJ1-1): DVKVTQSSRYLVKRTGEKVFLECVQDMDHENMFWYRQDPGLGLRLIYFSYDVKMKEKGDIPEGYSVSREKKERFSLILESASTNQTSMYLCASSPLGRGRTEAFFGQGTRLTVV.

The chain employs TRBV6-5 and TRBJ2-1; 12 bases match TRBD1. Germline assignment: CDR1 MNHEY and CDR2 SVGAGI. The CDR3 totals 14 residues. J lost 6 bases, V lost 7 bases, and 4 bases had no gene match. The CDR3, as DNA: TGTGCCAGCATGTGGGGACAGGGGGCCAATGAGCAGTTCTTC. Translated, it gives CASMWGQGANEQFF.

This chain joins TRBV5-4 and TRBJ2-7, with D tentatively TRBD1 (6 bases). CDR3 length equals 16 residues. Germline V gives CDR1 SGHNT, CDR2 YYREEE (reference sequence). V was cut by 0 bases and J by 3 bases, with 16 bases left in between. DNA for the CDR3: TGTGCCAGCAGCTTGGGGGGGCGGCAGGAGAGCTACGAGCAGTACTTC. This encodes CASSLGGRQESYEQYF.

The rearrangement joins TRBV15 to TRBJ1-5; no reliable D call. Per the germline V gene, CDR1 is LNHNV and CDR2 is YYDKDF (reference sequence). V was shortened by 0 bases and J by 9 bases, with 9 bases between the two germline ends. CDR3 size: 13 residues. CDR3 residues: CATSRDQIRPQHF. The DNA of the CDR3 is TGTGCCACCAGCAGAGACCAAATCAGGCCCCAGCATTTT. Looking up the rest from reference TRBV15 and TRBJ1-5 gives the full variable domain: DAMVIQNPRYQVTQFGKPVTLSCSQTLNHNVMYWYQQKSSQAPKLLFHYYDKDFNNEADTPDNFQSRRPNTSFCFLDIRSPGLGDTAMYLCATSRDQIRPQHFGDGTRLSIL.

This chain uses TRBV28 with TRBJ2-3, with 9 bases identical to TRBD2. Germline CDR1 is MDHEN and CDR2 is SYDVKM. J lost 5 bases, V lost 6 bases, and 9 bases had no gene match. The CDR3 sequence is 15 residues long. The CDR3 bases are TGTGCCAGCAGCCCCGATGGTAGCGGGGGAGATACGCAGTATTTT. It translates to CASSPDGSGGDTQYF.

The V call is TRBV25-1, the J call TRBJ1-2, with D possibly being TRBD1 (5 bases). This CDR3 has 13 residues. Germline CDR1 reads MGHDK; CDR2 reads SYGVNS. The V end lost 8 bases, the J end lost 0 bases, and 10 bases lay between the germline ends. CDR3 coding DNA: TGTGCCAGCGTGGGAGGGGCTAACTATGGCTACACCTTC. This encodes CASVGGANYGYTF.

The rearrangement joins TRBV7-2 to TRBJ2-3; perhaps TRBD2 as D (7 bases). Per the germline V gene, CDR1 is SGHTA and CDR2 is FQGNSA. V was shortened by 8 bases and J by 8 bases, with 14 bases between the two germline ends. There are 12 residues in the CDR3. Here the CDR3 DNA reads TGTGCCAGCGGGGGGGCTGAGGGTACGCAGTATTTT. Encoded protein: CASGGAEGTQYF.

The chain has TRBV12-5 and TRBJ1-4; D gene uncertain. Germline loops: CDR1 LGHNT, CDR2 FRNRAP. Trimming stripped 5 bases from V and 10 bases from J, with 8 bases between. The CDR3 consists of 11 residues. The CDR3 reads CASGLLGKLFF. The DNA of the CDR3 is TGTGCTAGTGGTCTGCTCGGAAAACTGTTTTTT.

This chain connects TRBV27 to TRBJ1-1, with TRBD1 matching 9 bases. The CDR3 is 14 amino acids. J was trimmed by 6 bases and V by 1 base; bases with no gene match: 3. The germline V gene encodes CDR1 MNHEY and CDR2 SMNVEV (reference sequence). The CDR3 loop reads CASSLWTGAPEAFF. The CDR3 DNA follows: TGTGCCAGCAGTTTATGGACAGGGGCACCTGAAGCTTTCTTT.

The rearrangement uses TRBV5-6 and TRBJ1-4, with TRBD1 matching over 8 bases. Looked up from germline, CDR1 is SGHDT and CDR2 is YYEEEE. The trim removed 4 bases at V and 5 bases at J, leaving 16 bases unmatched. The CDR3 contains 18 residues. The CDR3 loop reads CASSLLTTVRQGNEKLFF. The CDR3 nucleotides read TGTGCCAGCAGCCTCCTCACAACAGTTCGACAGGGGAATGAAAAACTGTTTTTT.

This clone was detected only once. V and J are TRBV5-1 and TRBJ2-5; TRBD2 aligns across 14 bases. Germline V gene sequence: CDR1 SGHRS, CDR2 YFSETQ. The CDR3 contains 17 residues. Trimming cost V 4 bases and J 2 bases; bases outside gene matches: 7. DNA of the CDR3: TGCGCCAGCAGCCTGGGACTAGCGGGGGTACATCAAGAGACCCAGTACTTC. Protein sequence: CASSLGLAGVHQETQYF.